One T cell receptor beta chain is described in this entry. This sample was included in a study of Graves' ophthalmopathy and Graves' hyperthyroidism. The TCR beta CDR3 regions underwent amplification from RNA transcripts. Following a first-round RT-PCR that used HTBI primers, a second-round multiplex PCR was carried out. Each CDR3 protein is one row after TCRdb ran MiXCR on the multiplex PCR reads. The sample lists approximately 1.2 million distinct CDR3 sequences; roughly 35% were seen once. The receptor's source is an adult man with Graves' hyperthyroidism. Sample: peripheral blood or thyroid tissue (not recorded which).

DNA for the CDR3: TGTGCCAGCAGCTCCGCAGGGGAACATCAGCCCCAGCATTTT. Protein product: CASSSAGEHQPQHF. The V call is TRBV6-6, the J call TRBJ1-5, with D maybe TRBD1 (6 bases). The V and J ends lost 6 bases and 5 bases respectively, with 14 bases between them. The germline V gene has CDR1 MNHNY and CDR2 SVGAGI (reference sequence). This CDR3 is 14 amino acids long.